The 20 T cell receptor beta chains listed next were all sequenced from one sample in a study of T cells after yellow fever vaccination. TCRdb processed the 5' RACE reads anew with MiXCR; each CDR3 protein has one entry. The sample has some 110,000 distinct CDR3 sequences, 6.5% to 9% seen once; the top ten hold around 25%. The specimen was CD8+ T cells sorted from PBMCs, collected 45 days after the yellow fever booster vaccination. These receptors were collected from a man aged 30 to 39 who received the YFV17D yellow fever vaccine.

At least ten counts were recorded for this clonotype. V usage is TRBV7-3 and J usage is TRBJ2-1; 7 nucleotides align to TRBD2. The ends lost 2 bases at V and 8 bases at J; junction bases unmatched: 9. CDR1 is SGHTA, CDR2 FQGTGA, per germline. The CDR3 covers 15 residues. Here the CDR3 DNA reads TGTGCCAGCAGCTTATTGGGAGGGCCTGGAGATGAGCAGTTCTTC. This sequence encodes CASSLLGGPGDEQFF.

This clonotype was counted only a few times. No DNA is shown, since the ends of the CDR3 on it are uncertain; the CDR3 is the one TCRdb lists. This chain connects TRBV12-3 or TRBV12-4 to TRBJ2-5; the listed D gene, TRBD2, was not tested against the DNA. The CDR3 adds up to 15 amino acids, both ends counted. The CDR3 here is CASSLPSTSGLPQYF.

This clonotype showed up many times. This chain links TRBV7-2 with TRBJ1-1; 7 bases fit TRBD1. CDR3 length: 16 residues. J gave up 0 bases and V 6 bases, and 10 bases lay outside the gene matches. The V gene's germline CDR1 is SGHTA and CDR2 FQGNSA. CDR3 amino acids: CASSYLWGQMNTEAFF. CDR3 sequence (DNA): TGTGCCAGCAGTTACCTATGGGGACAGATGAACACTGAAGCTTTCTTT.

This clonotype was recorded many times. CDR3 DNA: TGTGCCAGCAGCTTAGCGGGAATCTACGAGCAGTACTTC. This translates into CASSLAGIYEQYF. The genes are TRBV7-9 and TRBJ2-7; D not certain. Germline CDR1 SEHNR, CDR2 FQNEAQ (reference sequence). The V end was cut by 0 bases, the J end by 3 bases, with 6 bases between. This CDR3 is built from 13 residues.

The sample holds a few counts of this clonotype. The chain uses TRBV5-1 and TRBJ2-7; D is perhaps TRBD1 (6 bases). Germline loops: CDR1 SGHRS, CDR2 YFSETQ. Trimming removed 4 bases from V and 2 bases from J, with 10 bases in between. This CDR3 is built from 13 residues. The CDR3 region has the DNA TGCGCCAGCAGCCAGGGGATGGCCTACGAGCAGTACTTC. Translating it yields CASSQGMAYEQYF.

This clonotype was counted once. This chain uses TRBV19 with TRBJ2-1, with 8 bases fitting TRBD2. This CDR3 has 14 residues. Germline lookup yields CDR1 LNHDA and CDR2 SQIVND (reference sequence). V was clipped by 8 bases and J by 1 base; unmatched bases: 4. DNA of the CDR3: TGTGCCAGTCAGCTAGCGGGTTCCTACAATGAGCAGTTCTTC. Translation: CASQLAGSYNEQFF.

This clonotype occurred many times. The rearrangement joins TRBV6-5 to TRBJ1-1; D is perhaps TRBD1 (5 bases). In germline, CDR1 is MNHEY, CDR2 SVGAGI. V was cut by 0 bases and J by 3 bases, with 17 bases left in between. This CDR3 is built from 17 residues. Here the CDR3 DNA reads TGTGCCAGCAGTTACTCGATTCAGGGCAGATCTTACACTGAAGCTTTCTTT. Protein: CASSYSIQGRSYTEAFF.

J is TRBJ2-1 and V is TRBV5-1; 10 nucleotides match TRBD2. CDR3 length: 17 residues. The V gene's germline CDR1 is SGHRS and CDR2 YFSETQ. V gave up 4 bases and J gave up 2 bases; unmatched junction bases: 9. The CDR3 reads CASSGLGGTSAYNEQFF. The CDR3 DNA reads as TGCGCCAGCAGCGGGTTGGGTGGGACTAGCGCCTACAATGAGCAGTTCTTC.

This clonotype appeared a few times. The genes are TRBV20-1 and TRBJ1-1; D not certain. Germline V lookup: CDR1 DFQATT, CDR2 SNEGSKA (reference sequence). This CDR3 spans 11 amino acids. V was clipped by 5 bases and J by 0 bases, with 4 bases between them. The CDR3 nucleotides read TGCAGTGCTCCCATGAACACTGAAGCTTTCTTT. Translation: CSAPMNTEAFF.

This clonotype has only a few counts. CDR3 bases: TGTGCCAGCAGCACTTGGACAGGGGAAAGCTCTGGAAACACCATATATTTT. Protein product: CASSTWTGESSGNTIYF. This chain links TRBV11-2 with TRBJ1-3; TRBD1 aligns across 9 bases. Germline CDR1 reads SGHAT; CDR2 reads FQNNGV. This CDR3 contains 17 residues. Losses at the gene ends were 5 bases for V and 0 bases for J; bases not matched to a gene: 8. Variable domain in full (rest from reference TRBV11-2 and TRBJ1-3): EAGVAQSPRYKIIEKRQSVAFWCNPISGHATLYWYQQILGQGPKLLIQFQNNGVVDDSQLPKDRFSAERLKGVDSTLKIQPAKLEDSAVYLCASSTWTGESSGNTIYFGEGSWLTVV.

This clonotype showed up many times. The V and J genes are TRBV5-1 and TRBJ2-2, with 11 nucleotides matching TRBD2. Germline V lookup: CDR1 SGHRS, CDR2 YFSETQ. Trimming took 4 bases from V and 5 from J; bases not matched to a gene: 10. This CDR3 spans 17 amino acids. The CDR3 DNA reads TGCGCCAGCAGCGGAGGGACTAGCGGTACGGGGACCGGGGAGCTGTTTTTT. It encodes CASSGGTSGTGTGELFF.

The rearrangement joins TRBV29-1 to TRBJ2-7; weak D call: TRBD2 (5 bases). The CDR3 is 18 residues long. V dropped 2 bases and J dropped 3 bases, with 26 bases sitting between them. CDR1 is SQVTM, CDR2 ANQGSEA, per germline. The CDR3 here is CSVEQKTLGSPKYYEQYF. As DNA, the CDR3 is TGCAGCGTTGAACAAAAAACCTTGGGGAGCCCCAAATACTACGAGCAGTACTTC.

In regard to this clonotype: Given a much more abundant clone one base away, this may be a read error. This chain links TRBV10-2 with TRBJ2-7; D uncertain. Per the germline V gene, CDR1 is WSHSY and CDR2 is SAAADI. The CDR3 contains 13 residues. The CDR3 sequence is CASSESTPYDQYF. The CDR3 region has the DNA TGCGCCAGCAGTGAGTCGACTCCATACGATCAGTACTTC.

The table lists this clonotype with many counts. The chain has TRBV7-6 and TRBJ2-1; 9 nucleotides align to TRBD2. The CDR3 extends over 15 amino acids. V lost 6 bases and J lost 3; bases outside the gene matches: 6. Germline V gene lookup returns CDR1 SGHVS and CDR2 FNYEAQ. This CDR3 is CASSTAGGLYNEQFF. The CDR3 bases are TGTGCCAGCAGTACAGCGGGAGGACTCTACAATGAGCAGTTCTTC.

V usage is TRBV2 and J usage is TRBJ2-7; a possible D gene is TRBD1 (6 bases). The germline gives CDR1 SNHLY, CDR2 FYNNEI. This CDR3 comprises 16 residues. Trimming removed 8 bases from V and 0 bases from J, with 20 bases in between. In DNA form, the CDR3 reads TGTGCCAGCGATATTATAAGACAGGCCAGCTCCTACGAGCAGTACTTC. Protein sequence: CASDIIRQASSYEQYF.

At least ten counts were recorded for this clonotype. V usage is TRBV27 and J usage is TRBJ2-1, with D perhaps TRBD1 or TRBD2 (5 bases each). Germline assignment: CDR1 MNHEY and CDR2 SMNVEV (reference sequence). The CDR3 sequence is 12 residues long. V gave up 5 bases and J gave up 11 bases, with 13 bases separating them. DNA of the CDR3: TGTGCCAGCAGTCGGGACGATGGAAAGCAGTTCTTC. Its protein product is CASSRDDGKQFF.

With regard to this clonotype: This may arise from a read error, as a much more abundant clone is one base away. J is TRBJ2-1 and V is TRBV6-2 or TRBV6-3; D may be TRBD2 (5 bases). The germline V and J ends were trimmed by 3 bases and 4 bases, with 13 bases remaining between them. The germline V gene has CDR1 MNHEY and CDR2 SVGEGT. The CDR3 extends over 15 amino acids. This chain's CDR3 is CASSYGAREYNEQFF. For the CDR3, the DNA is TGTGCCAGCAGTTATGGCGCGAGGGAGTACAATGAGCAGTTCTTC.

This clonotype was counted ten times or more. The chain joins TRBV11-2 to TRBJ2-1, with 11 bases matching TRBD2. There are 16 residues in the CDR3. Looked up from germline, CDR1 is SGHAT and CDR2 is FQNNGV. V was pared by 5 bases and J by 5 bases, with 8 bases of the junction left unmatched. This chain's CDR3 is CASSPQGLADNNEQFF. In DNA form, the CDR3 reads TGTGCCAGCAGCCCCCAGGGACTAGCGGACAACAATGAGCAGTTCTTC. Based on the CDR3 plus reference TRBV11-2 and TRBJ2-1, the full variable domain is EAGVAQSPRYKIIEKRQSVAFWCNPISGHATLYWYQQILGQGPKLLIQFQNNGVVDDSQLPKDRFSAERLKGVDSTLKIQPAKLEDSAVYLCASSPQGLADNNEQFFGPGTRLTVL.

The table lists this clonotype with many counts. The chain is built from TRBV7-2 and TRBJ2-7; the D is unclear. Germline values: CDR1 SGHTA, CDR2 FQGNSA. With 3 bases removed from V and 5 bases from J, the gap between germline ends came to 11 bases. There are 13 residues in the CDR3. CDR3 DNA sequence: TGTGCCAGCAGCTTGATGGGGATAGACGAGCAGTACTTC. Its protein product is CASSLMGIDEQYF.

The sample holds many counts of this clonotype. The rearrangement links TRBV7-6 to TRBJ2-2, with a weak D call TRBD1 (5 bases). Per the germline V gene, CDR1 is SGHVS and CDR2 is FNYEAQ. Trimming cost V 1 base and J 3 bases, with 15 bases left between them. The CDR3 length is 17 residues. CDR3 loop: CASSLVVQGSYTGELFF. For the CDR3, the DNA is TGTGCCAGCAGCTTAGTAGTCCAGGGATCATACACCGGGGAGCTGTTTTTT.